The 22 T cell receptor beta chains presented below share a single source sample, sequenced in a study of blood T cells in healthy people across ages. A second about 6 to 12 cycle PCR used barcoded and J-beta primers. Each CDR3 protein gets one entry after TCRdb re-called the 5' RACE reads with MiXCR. The table shows 1.5 million to 2 million distinct CDR3 sequences, with 40% to 55% occurring only once. Input material: blood. The receptors here all came from a woman aged 40 to 55 in good health.

The V and J genes are TRBV7-2 and TRBJ2-2; D gene unclear. V lost 5 bases and J 10 bases, leaving 8 bases between the germline ends. The CDR3 has 11 residues. Germline V lookup: CDR1 SGHTA, CDR2 FQGNSA. The CDR3 spells CASSPAAELFF. CDR3 DNA: TGTGCCAGCAGCCCCGCCGCGGAGCTGTTTTTT.

This clonotype was observed a handful of times. The chain has TRBV11-1 and TRBJ2-1; D unclear. The CDR3 covers 17 residues. V lost 1 base and J 6 bases, leaving 19 bases between the germline ends. Germline CDR1 and CDR2: SGHAT and FQDESV (reference sequence). The CDR3 DNA sequence: TGTGCCAGCAGCTTAGGTCCGGGCTTCTCGGAGAGCAATGAGCAGTTCTTC. Encoded protein: CASSLGPGFSESNEQFF.

This clonotype was seen a single time. The chain has TRBV6-2 or TRBV6-3 and TRBJ2-3, with D uncertain. The CDR3 spans 19 residues. Germline V gene lookup returns CDR1 MNHEY and CDR2 SVGEGT. The V and J ends lost 0 bases and 1 base respectively, with 20 bases between them. The CDR3 region has the DNA TGTGCCAGCAGTTACTCGATAAAAGGCCACGAGTCGGGCACAGATACGCAGTATTTT. Protein: CASSYSIKGHESGTDTQYF.

This clonotype was seen only once. V and J are TRBV20-1 and TRBJ1-5, with TRBD1 identical over 8 bases. Germline CDR1 is DFQATT and CDR2 is SNEGSKA (reference sequence). This CDR3 spans 14 amino acids. Unmatched junction bases numbered 7, after V lost 4 bases and J lost 5 bases. This chain's CDR3 is CSAISGQGDQPQHF. Here the CDR3 DNA reads TGCAGTGCTATAAGTGGACAGGGCGATCAGCCCCAGCATTTT.

This clonotype was detected only a few times. The rearrangement uses TRBV7-2 and TRBJ2-7; TRBD2 aligns across 7 bases. V gave up 4 bases and J gave up 5 bases; unmatched junction bases: 8. Germline-derived CDR1 and CDR2 are SGHTA and FQGNSA. This CDR3 is 14 amino acids long. As DNA, the CDR3 is TGTGCCAGCAGCTCATCCGGGAGGCCCCACGAGCAGTACTTC. It codes for CASSSSGRPHEQYF.

The J gene is TRBJ2-3, the V gene TRBV29-1; the match to TRBD1 covers 8 bases. V shed 6 bases, J shed 1 base, and the junction held 9 bases outside the gene matches. In germline, CDR1 is SQVTM, CDR2 ANQGSEA. The CDR3 runs 15 residues. Here the CDR3 reads CSVESVGQGTDTQYF. The CDR3 DNA reads as TGCAGCGTCGAAAGTGTGGGACAGGGCACAGATACGCAGTATTTT.

A few counts support this clonotype. The genes are TRBV5-1 and TRBJ1-1; possible D gene TRBD1, 6 bases. The V end lost 2 bases, the J end lost 3 bases, and 14 bases lay between the germline ends. CDR1 is SGHRS, CDR2 YFSETQ, per germline. The CDR3 is 15 amino acids. CDR3 nucleotides: TGCGCCAGCAGCTTCTCAGGGGTTATGGACACTGAAGCTTTCTTT. It translates to CASSFSGVMDTEAFF.

This clonotype was seen more than once but under ten times. This sequence joins TRBV20-1 and TRBJ2-5; TRBD2 aligns across 8 bases. The CDR3 sequence is 14 residues long. V trimming: 6 bases; J trimming: 5 bases; junction bases outside the gene matches: 11. Germline-derived CDR1 and CDR2 are DFQATT and SNEGSKA (reference sequence). In DNA form, the CDR3 reads TGCAGTGCCCCTACGCTACTAGCGGAGGAGACCCAGTACTTC. Its protein is CSAPTLLAEETQYF.

The rearrangement uses TRBV6-5 and TRBJ2-7; D not certain. Between the trimmed V and J ends, which lost 0 bases and 7 bases, there was a span of 13 bases. The germline gives CDR1 MNHEY, CDR2 SVGAGI. CDR3 size: 14 residues. CDR3 bases: TGTGCCAGCAGTTACTCTCGCAGTCGCAATGAGCAGTACTTC. Translating gives CASSYSRSRNEQYF.

This clonotype was seen only a few times. The gene calls are TRBV20-1 and TRBJ1-2; tentative D call: TRBD1 (6 bases). Germline V gene lookup returns CDR1 DFQATT and CDR2 SNEGSKA (reference sequence). The V end lost 2 bases, the J end lost 8 bases, and 15 bases lay between the germline ends. The CDR3 loop spans 13 amino acids. The CDR3: CSARRGGSLGYTF. In DNA, the CDR3 is TGCAGTGCTAGACGTGGGGGCTCATTAGGCTACACCTTC.

This clonotype was seen a few times. The chain is built from TRBV10-3 and TRBJ1-5; D might be TRBD1 (5 bases). The ends were cut back, 8 bases at V and 8 bases at J, with 10 bases in the middle. CDR1 is ENHRY, CDR2 SYGVKD, per germline. The CDR3 extends over 11 amino acids. CDR3 in DNA: TGTGCCATCGGGCGGGACGAGCCCCAGCATTTT. Amino acids: CAIGRDEPQHF.

V usage is TRBV20-1 and J usage is TRBJ2-3; 8 nucleotides line up with TRBD2. V lost 0 bases to trimming and J lost 10 bases; unmatched junction nucleotides: 9. This CDR3 region has 14 residues. The germline CDR1 and CDR2 sequences are DFQATT and SNEGSKA (reference sequence). The DNA for the CDR3 is TGCAGTGCTAGAGATCCCGGGGGGGAGCGAGCGCAGTATTTT. Its translation: CSARDPGGERAQYF.

The table lists this clonotype with a few counts. This chain uses TRBV5-6 with TRBJ2-5, with D possibly TRBD1 on 6 matching bases. V lost 3 bases and J lost 5, with 20 bases in between. Germline loops: CDR1 SGHDT, CDR2 YYEEEE. The CDR3 totals 16 residues. The CDR3 loop reads CASSWGTNSPFETQYF. The CDR3 region has the DNA TGTGCCAGCAGCTGGGGGACAAACTCACCCTTTGAGACCCAGTACTTC.

V gene TRBV6-6 combines with J gene TRBJ1-2; 9 positions match TRBD1. The CDR3 has 15 residues. J lost 2 bases, V lost 1 base, and 2 bases had no gene match. Germline CDR1 reads MNHNY; CDR2 reads SVGAGI (reference sequence). The CDR3 nucleotides are TGTGCCAGCAGTTACTTAGGACAGGGGAACTATGGCTACACCTTC. The encoded protein is CASSYLGQGNYGYTF.

This chain links TRBV12-3 or TRBV12-4 with TRBJ2-7, with 10 positions matching TRBD2. This CDR3 contains 15 residues. The junction had 7 bases not matched to a gene; V was cut back by 8 bases and J by 0 bases. Written as DNA, the CDR3 is TGTGCCAGCGGTCATAGCGGGGGGAGCTCCTACGAGCAGTACTTC. It encodes CASGHSGGSSYEQYF.

This clonotype occurred many times. V usage is TRBV7-2 and J usage is TRBJ2-7; D possibly uses TRBD1 or TRBD2 (6 bases each). CDR1 and CDR2 from the germline V gene are SGHTA and FQGNSA. The germline V and J ends were trimmed by 1 base and 3 bases, with 13 bases remaining between them. The CDR3 length is 15 residues. The CDR3 region has the DNA TGTGCCAGCAGCTTAGGATCCGGGGGCAGCTACGAGCAGTACTTC. It is translated as CASSLGSGGSYEQYF.

This clonotype was counted between two and nine times. The chain carries TRBV4-3 and TRBJ2-3; the match to TRBD2 covers 10 bases. CDR1 LGHNA and CDR2 YSLEER come from the germline V gene. The CDR3 spans 16 residues. After removal of 4 bases from V and 2 bases from J, the junction contained 6 bases not matched to a gene. CDR3 sequence (DNA): TGCGCCAGCAGCCCAGGGACTAGCGAATACACAGATACGCAGTATTTT. Translation: CASSPGTSEYTDTQYF.

The chain recombines TRBV27 with TRBJ2-3; D is tentatively TRBD1 or TRBD2 (5 bases each). V lost 5 bases and J lost 2, with 17 bases in between. Looked up from germline, CDR1 is MNHEY and CDR2 is SMNVEV (reference sequence). This CDR3 has 16 residues. The CDR3 protein is CASSRPGTPSTDTQYF. DNA for the CDR3: TGTGCCAGCAGTAGACCCGGGACCCCCTCCACAGATACGCAGTATTTT.

This clonotype was picked up one time. The chain carries TRBV27 and TRBJ2-3, with TRBD1 matching 7 bases. V lost 3 bases to trimming and J lost 6 bases; unmatched junction nucleotides: 15. This CDR3 is 17 amino acids long. Germline values: CDR1 MNHEY, CDR2 SMNVEV (reference sequence). CDR3 sequence: CASSFAGVGGSRDTQYF. CDR3 sequence (DNA): TGTGCCAGCAGTTTTGCCGGAGTAGGGGGCTCCAGGGATACGCAGTATTTT.

The rearrangement uses TRBV7-2 and TRBJ1-2; possibly TRBD1 for D (6 bases). This CDR3 has 17 residues. Deletions cut 3 bases from V and 5 bases from J, with 22 bases between. CDR1 and CDR2 (germline): SGHTA, FQGNSA. Here the CDR3 reads CASSFDLETPGEYGYTF. The CDR3 bases are TGTGCCAGCAGCTTCGATTTGGAGACCCCAGGGGAATATGGCTACACCTTC.

This clonotype has a single count. This chain joins TRBV20-1 and TRBJ2-1, with D possibly matching TRBD2 (5 bases). Germline V gene lookup returns CDR1 DFQATT and CDR2 SNEGSKA (reference sequence). V lost 4 bases to trimming and J lost 5 bases, with 12 bases between them. The CDR3 extends over 13 amino acids. The CDR3 protein is CSAKPPGNNEQFF. The CDR3 bases are TGCAGTGCTAAGCCCCCGGGAAACAATGAGCAGTTCTTC.

J is TRBJ2-1 and V is TRBV28; the match to TRBD2 covers 9 bases. The CDR3 spans 16 residues. The J segment lost 8 bases and the V segment lost 5 bases, leaving 13 bases of the junction unmatched. Per germline, CDR1 MDHEN and CDR2 SYDVKM. The CDR3 DNA sequence: TGTGCCAGCAGTAACGTAGCGGGGGTTTATATAGATGAGCAGTTCTTC. It translates to CASSNVAGVYIDEQFF.